The T cell receptor beta chain described here comes from a study of blood T cell repertoires in COVID-19. At the level of the study: From T cells, B-cell-depleted T cells, or PBMCs came the material, which was cDNA or gDNA.

The ends were cut back, 1 base at V and 4 bases at J, with 9 bases in the middle. The CDR3 has 14 residues. CDR1 and CDR2 from the germline V gene are LNHDA and SQIVND (reference sequence). Original methodology: From reference gene primer amplification, estimates of nucleated cell counts were derived. Assay: immunoSEQ multiplex PCR; the TCRdb copy retains only in-frame clones and omits some. Clone size and the V and J calls come from that table; the DNA yielded D and trimming. In the table there are more than 45,000 clones, more than 75% of which are singletons. The receptor's source is a human donor with active COVID-19. The donor label of this sample is uncertain. Sequenced input: peripheral blood. The rearrangement joins TRBV19 to TRBJ2-3, with D tentatively TRBD2 (5 bases). The CDR3 nucleotides read TGTGCCAGTAGTATAGCGGGGATGGCAGATACGCAGTATTTT. This gives the protein CASSIAGMADTQYF. Looking up the rest from reference TRBV19 and TRBJ2-3 gives the full variable domain: DGGITQSPKYLFRKEGQNVTLSCEQNLNHDAMYWYRQDPGQGLRLIYYSQIVNDFQKGDIAEGYSVSREKKESFPLTVTSAQKNPTAFYLCASSIAGMADTQYFGPGTRLTVL.